Listed below are T cell receptor beta chains from one sample, sequenced in a study of a mutant IDH1 vaccine in newly diagnosed glioma. The protocol was immunoSEQ multiplex PCR, while the TCRdb copy is restricted to in-frame clones and leaves out a portion. This repertoire shows tens of thousands of clones, roughly 84% found once; its top ten account for approximately 12%. Which antigens these TCRs recognize remains unknown. This specimen consisted of PBMCs, obtained from a glioma patient whose treatment included an IDH1 peptide vaccine. Receptors were obtained from a man aged 18 to 30 with glioma. The CDR3 runs from the conserved cysteine through the conserved F or W. D genes are given only for firm matches. Only part of the rows carry a size: once, few, many, or a class if the clone is expanded.

>NA|TRBV30|TRBJ1-6|TRBD1
CAWSVQGASSPLHF
TGTGCCTGGAGCGTCCAGGGGGCCAGTTCACCCCTCCACTTT
>NA|TRBV9|TRBJ1-1|NA
CASSDRVDTEAFF
TGTGCCAGCAGCGACAGGGTGGACACTGAAGCTTTCTTT
>NA|TRBV2|TRBJ2-7|NA
CASSAGTPGTRGYEQYF
TGTGCCAGCAGTGCAGGGACCCCCGGGACAAGGGGCTACGAGCAGTACTTC
>NA|TRBV6-1|TRBJ1-1|NA
CASSPQGRLNTEAFF
TGTGCCAGCAGTCCTCAGGGGCGTTTGAACACTGAAGCTTTCTTT
>NA|TRBV27|TRBJ2-2|NA
CASSPQGSGELFF
TGTGCCAGCAGTCCTCAGGGGTCCGGGGAGCTGTTTTTT
>NA|TRBV5-8|TRBJ1-4|NA
CASRLGMSYTTNEKLFF
TGTGCCAGCAGGCTAGGAATGTCGTATACAACTAATGAAAAACTGTTTTTT
>NA|TRBV13|TRBJ2-7|TRBD2
CASSSGTSWELGEQYF
TGTGCCAGCAGCTCTGGGACTAGCTGGGAACTAGGGGAGCAGTACTTC
>NA|TRBV27|TRBJ2-1|NA
CASRSGGIMGNEQFF
TGTGCCAGCAGGTCGGGGGGCATCATGGGGAATGAGCAGTTCTTC
>NA|TRBV7-3|TRBJ2-2|NA
CASSLDAGELFF
TGTGCCAGCAGCTTGGACGCCGGGGAGCTGTTTTTT
>once|TRBV6-4|TRBJ2-3|TRBD2
CASSDSSGGADTQYF
TGTGCCAGCAGTGACTCTAGCGGGGGGGCAGATACGCAGTATTTT
>NA|TRBV11-2|TRBJ1-1|NA
CASSLVGGPGTEAFF
TGTGCCAGCAGCTTAGTAGGGGGGCCGGGGACTGAAGCTTTCTTT
>NA|TRBV5-4|TRBJ1-3|NA
CASSTLGRGAIYF
TGTGCCAGCAGCACGTTGGGTCGGGGTGCCATATATTTT
>NA|TRBV9|TRBJ1-2|TRBD1
CASSVDWTGNNYGYTF
TGTGCCAGCAGCGTAGATTGGACAGGGAACAACTATGGCTACACCTTC
>once|TRBV9|TRBJ2-5|TRBD2
CASSVGLAGGEETQYF
TGTGCCAGCAGCGTGGGACTAGCGGGAGGTGAAGAGACCCAGTACTTC
>NA|TRBV7-8|TRBJ1-6|TRBD1
CASTPQDRGLSPLHF
TGTGCCAGCACCCCCCAGGACAGGGGATTGTCACCCCTCCACTTT
>NA|TRBV28|TRBJ1-2|NA
CASSTSRVYGYTF
TGTGCCAGCAGCACCAGTAGGGTATATGGCTACACCTTC
>NA|TRBV27|TRBJ2-7|TRBD2
CASSLLARGGIREQYF
TGTGCCAGCAGTTTATTAGCTCGGGGGGGGATTCGGGAGCAGTACTTC
>NA|TRBV19|TRBJ1-1|NA
CASSSQRGTEAFF
TGTGCCAGTAGTTCGCAAAGGGGCACTGAAGCTTTCTTT